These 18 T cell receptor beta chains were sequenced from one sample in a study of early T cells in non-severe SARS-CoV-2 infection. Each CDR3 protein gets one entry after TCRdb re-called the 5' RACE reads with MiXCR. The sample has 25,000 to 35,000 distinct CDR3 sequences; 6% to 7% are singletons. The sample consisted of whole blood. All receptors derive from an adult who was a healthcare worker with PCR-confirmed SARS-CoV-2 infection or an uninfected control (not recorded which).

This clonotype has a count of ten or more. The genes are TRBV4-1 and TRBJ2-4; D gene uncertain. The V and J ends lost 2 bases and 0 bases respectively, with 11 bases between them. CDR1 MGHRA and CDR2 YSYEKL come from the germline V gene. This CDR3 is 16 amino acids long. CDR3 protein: CASSQSLTPAKNIQYF. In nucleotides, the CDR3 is TGCGCCAGCAGCCAATCCCTAACTCCAGCCAAAAACATTCAGTACTTC.

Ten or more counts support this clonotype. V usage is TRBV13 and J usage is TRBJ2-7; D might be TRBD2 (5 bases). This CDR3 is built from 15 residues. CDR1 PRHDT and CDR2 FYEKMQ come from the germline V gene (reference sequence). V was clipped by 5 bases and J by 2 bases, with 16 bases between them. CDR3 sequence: CASSLRTEETYEQYF. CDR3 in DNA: TGTGCCAGCAGCCTCAGGACGGAGGAAACCTACGAGCAGTACTTC.

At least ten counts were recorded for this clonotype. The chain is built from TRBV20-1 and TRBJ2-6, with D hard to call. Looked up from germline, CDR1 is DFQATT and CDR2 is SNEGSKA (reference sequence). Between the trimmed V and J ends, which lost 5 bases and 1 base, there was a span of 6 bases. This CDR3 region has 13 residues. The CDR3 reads CSADKSGANVLTF. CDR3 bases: TGCAGTGCTGACAAATCTGGGGCCAACGTCCTGACTTTC.

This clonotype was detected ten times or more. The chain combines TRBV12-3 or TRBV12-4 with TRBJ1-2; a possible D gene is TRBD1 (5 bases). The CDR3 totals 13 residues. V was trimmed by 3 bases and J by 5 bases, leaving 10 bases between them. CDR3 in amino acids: CASSLGDGYGYTF. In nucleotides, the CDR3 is TGTGCCAGCAGTTTGGGGGACGGGTATGGCTACACCTTC.

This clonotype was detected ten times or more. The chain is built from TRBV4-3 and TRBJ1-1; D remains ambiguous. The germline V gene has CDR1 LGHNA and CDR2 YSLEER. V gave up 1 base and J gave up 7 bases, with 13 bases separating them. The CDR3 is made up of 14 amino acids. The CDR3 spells CASSQGLGGDEAFF. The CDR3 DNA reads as TGCGCCAGCAGCCAAGGTCTTGGCGGAGATGAAGCTTTCTTT.

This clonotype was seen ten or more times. The CDR3, as DNA: TGTGCCAGCAGCTCCCTAGCGGGAACCAACACCGGGGAGCTGTTTTTT. Translation: CASSSLAGTNTGELFF. The genes are TRBV5-5 and TRBJ2-2; TRBD2 matches at 9 bases. This CDR3 spans 16 amino acids. The V gene's germline CDR1 is SGHKS and CDR2 YYEKEE (reference sequence). Germline trimming cut 3 bases from V and 2 bases from J; bases unmatched to any gene: 5. The variable domain in full, completed from reference TRBV5-5 and TRBJ2-2, reads DAGVTQSPTHLIKTRGQQVTLRCSPISGHKSVSWYQQVLGQGPQFIFQYYEKEERGRGNFPDRFSARQFPNYSSELNVNALLLGDSALYLCASSSLAGTNTGELFFGEGSRLTVL.

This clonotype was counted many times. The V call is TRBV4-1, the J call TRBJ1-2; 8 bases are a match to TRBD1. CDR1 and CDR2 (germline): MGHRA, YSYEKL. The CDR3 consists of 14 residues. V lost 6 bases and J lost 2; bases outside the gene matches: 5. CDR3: CASRPTGENYGYTF. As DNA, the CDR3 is TGCGCCAGCAGACCGACAGGGGAAAACTATGGCTACACCTTC.

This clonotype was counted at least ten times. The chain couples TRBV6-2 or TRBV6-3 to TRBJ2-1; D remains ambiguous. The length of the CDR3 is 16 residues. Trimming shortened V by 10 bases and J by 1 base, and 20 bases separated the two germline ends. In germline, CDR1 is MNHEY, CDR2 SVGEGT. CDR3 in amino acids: CATRDGPGVSYNEQFF. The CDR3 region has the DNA TGTGCCACGCGTGATGGCCCCGGAGTTTCCTACAATGAGCAGTTCTTC.

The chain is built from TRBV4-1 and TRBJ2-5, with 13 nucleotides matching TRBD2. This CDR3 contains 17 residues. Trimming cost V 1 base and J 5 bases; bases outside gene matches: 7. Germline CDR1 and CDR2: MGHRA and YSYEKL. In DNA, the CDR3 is TGCGCCAGCAGCCAAGGAACTAGCGGGAGGGCGCAGGAGACCCAGTACTTC. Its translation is CASSQGTSGRAQETQYF.

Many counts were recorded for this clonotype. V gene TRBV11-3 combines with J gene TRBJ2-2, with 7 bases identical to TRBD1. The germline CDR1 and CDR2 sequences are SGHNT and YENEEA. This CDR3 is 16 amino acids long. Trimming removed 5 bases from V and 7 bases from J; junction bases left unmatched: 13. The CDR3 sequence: CASSKRTGPGGGELFF. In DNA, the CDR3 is TGTGCCAGCAGCAAACGGACAGGCCCGGGCGGCGGGGAGCTGTTTTTT.

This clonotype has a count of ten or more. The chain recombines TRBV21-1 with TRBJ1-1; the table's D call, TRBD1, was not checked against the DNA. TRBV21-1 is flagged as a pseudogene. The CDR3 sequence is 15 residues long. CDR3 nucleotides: TGTGCCAGCAGCAAAGATATGGTGTCCTTCAAGAGGGCTTTCTTT. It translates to CASSKDMVSFKRAFF.

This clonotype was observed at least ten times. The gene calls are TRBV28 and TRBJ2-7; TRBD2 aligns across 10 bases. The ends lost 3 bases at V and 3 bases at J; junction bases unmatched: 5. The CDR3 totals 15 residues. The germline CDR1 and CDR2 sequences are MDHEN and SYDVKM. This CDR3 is CASSLSPSGSYEQYF. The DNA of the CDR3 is TGTGCCAGCAGTTTGTCACCTAGCGGGAGCTACGAGCAGTACTTC.

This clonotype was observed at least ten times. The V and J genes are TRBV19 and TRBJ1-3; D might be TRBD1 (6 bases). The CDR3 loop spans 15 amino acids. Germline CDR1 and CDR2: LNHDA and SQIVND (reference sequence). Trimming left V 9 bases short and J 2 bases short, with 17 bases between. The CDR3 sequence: CASTADRLAGNTIYF. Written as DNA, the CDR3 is TGTGCCAGCACCGCGGACAGATTGGCTGGAAACACCATATATTTT.

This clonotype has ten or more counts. The CDR3 protein is CAARPRGGLAPLHF. The DNA for the CDR3 is TGTGCCGCCAGACCCAGAGGGGGGTTGGCACCCCTCCACTTT. The chain couples TRBV6-1 to TRBJ1-6, with D perhaps matching TRBD1 (6 bases). Trimming removed 11 bases from V and 11 bases from J, with 22 bases in between. The CDR3 covers 14 residues. CDR1 and CDR2 from the germline V gene are MNHNS and SASEGT.

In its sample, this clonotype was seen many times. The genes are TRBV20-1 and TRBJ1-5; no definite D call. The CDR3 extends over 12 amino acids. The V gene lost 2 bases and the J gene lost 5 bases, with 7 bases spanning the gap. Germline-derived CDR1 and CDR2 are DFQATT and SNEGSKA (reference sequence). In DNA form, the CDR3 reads TGCAGTGCTAGACGGAGGGATCAGCCCCAGCATTTT. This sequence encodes CSARRRDQPQHF.

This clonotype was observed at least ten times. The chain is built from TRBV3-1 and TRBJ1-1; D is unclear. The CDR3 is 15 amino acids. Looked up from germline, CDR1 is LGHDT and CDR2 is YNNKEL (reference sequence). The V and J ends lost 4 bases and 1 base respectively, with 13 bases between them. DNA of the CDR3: TGTGCCAGCAGCCCCCACGAGGCGCCGAACACTGAAGCTTTCTTT. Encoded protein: CASSPHEAPNTEAFF.

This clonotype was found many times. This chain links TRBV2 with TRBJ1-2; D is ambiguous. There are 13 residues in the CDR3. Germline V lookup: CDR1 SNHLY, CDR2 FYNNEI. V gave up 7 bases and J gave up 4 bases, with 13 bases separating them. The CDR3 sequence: CASTAEGPYGYTF. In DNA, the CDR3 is TGTGCCAGCACAGCGGAAGGTCCCTATGGCTACACCTTC.

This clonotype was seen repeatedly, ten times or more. This CDR3 is CASSLAPNTEAFF. CDR3 bases: TGTGCCAGCAGCTTAGCTCCGAACACTGAAGCTTTCTTT. The chain recombines TRBV11-3 with TRBJ1-1; D is uncertain. CDR3 length: 13 residues. CDR1 and CDR2 (germline): SGHNT, YENEEA. Trimming removed 1 base at V and 1 base at J, with 4 bases between.